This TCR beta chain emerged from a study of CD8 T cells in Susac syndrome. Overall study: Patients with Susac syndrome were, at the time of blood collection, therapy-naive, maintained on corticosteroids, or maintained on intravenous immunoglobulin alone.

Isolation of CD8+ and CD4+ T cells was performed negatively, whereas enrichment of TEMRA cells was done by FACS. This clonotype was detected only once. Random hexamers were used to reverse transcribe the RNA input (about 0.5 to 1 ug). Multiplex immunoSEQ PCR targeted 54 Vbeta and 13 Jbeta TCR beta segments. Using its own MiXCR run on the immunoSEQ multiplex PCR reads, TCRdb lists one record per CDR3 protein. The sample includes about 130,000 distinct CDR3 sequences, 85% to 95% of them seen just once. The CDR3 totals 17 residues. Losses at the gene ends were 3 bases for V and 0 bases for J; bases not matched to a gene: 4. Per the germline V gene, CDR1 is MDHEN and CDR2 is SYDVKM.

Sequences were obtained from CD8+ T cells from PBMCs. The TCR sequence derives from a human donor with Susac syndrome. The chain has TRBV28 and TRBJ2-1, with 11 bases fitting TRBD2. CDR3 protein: CASSFEGLAGSYNEQFF. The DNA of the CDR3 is TGTGCCAGCAGTTTTGAAGGACTAGCGGGCTCCTACAATGAGCAGTTCTTC.